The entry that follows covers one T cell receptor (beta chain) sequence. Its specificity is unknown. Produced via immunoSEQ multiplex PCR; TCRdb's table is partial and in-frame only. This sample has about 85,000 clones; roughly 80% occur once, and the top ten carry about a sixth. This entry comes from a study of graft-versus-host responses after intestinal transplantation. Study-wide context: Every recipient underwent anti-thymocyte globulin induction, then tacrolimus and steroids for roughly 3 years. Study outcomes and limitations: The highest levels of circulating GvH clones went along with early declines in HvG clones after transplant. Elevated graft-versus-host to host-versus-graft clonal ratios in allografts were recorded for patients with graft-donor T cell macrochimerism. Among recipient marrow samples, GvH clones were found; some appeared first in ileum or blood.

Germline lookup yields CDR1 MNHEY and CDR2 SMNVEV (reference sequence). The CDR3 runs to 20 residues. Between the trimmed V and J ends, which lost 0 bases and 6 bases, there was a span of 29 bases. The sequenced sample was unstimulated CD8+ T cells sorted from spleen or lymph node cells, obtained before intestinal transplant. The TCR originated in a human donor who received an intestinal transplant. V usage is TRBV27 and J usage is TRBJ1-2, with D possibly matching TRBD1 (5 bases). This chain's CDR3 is CASSLSLSSFGEGSPHGYTF. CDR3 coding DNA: TGTGCCAGCAGTTTATCGCTAAGCTCCTTTGGGGAGGGGTCCCCCCATGGCTACACCTTC.